This TCR beta chain was sequenced during a study of T cells in Graves' hyperthyroidism and ophthalmopathy. Study-level background: Peripheral blood draws took place at initial diagnosis, ahead of any treatment.

Ophthalmopathy patients all had a Clinical Activity Score of at least 3, a NOSPECS grade of at least 4 and disease under 3 months old. Study-wide points: Most thyroid clonotypes expanded above 0.001 were also detected in blood. A 13 V-J model separated ophthalmopathy from stable hyperthyroidism.

Amplified TCR beta CDR3 regions came from RNA transcripts. The TCR CDR3 was amplified in a first-round RT-PCR using the HTBI primer set. TCRdb independently ran MiXCR on the multiplex PCR reads; one entry per CDR3 protein. The data contain around 620,000 distinct CDR3 sequences, 13% to 15% of them seen just once; the ten biggest clones take up more than 6%. This clonotype was detected ten times or more. What it binds is not known. V was shortened by 7 bases and J by 2 bases, with 18 bases between the two germline ends. Germline CDR1 is MDHEN and CDR2 is SYDVKM. The CDR3 loop spans 17 amino acids. This sequence was found in a woman under 30 with Graves' ophthalmopathy. What was sequenced was blood. The chain recombines TRBV28 with TRBJ1-6; D unclear. CDR3 DNA: TGTGCCAGCACCTCGTGGGCCGCACGTACCTATAATTCACCCCTCCACTTT. Protein: CASTSWAARTYNSPLHF.